These T cell receptor beta chains were read from a single sample in a study of shared clonotypes between healthy human individuals. Method: immunoSEQ multiplex PCR; TCRdb's copy keeps in-frame clones and lacks some. Of hundreds of thousands of clones listed, 90% to 97% were seen once; the top ten hold around 0.1%. Specimen: naive CD8+ T cells sorted from blood. The receptors were sampled from a woman in her thirties in good health. Both conserved end residues are trimmed from each CDR3. The size entry is marked missing in some rows and otherwise reads once, few, many or a size class.

size: NA
V: TRBV19
CDR3: ASSYAEGPGYGYT

size: NA
V: TRBV27
CDR3: ASSSTSGGSYEQY

size: NA
V: TRBV27
CDR3: ASSPSSGILAYEQY

size: NA
V: TRBV19
CDR3: ASSIDSGESSYEQY

size: NA
V: TRBV7-8
CDR3: ASSLTGNEQF

size: NA
V: TRBV7-6
CDR3: ASSLYGEAGELF

size: NA
V: TRBV5-6
CDR3: ASSYFSSALSYEQY

size: NA
V: TRBV10-2
CDR3: ASSGDTEYGYT

size: NA
V: TRBV4-1
CDR3: ASSQQTSPNSYEQY

size: NA
V: TRBV4-1
CDR3: ASSRNSNQPQH

size: NA
V: TRBV29-1
CDR3: SARFPGGENTEAF

size: NA
V: TRBV28
CDR3: ASSFSGLIYEQY

size: NA
V: TRBV4-1
CDR3: ASSSHLNEKLF

size: NA
V: TRBV13
CDR3: ASSFFDRGSHEQY

size: NA
V: TRBV4-1
CDR3: ASSQDAASFLHEQF

size: NA
V: TRBV4-1
CDR3: ASSHSGAHEQY

size: once
V: TRBV11-2
CDR3: ASSLSGAVNTEAF

size: once
V: TRBV19
CDR3: ATRDPGGYQPQH

size: NA
V: TRBV28
CDR3: ASSFSYTGGHQPQH

size: NA
V: TRBV2
CDR3: ASSVRTGGPDTQY

size: few
V: TRBV2
CDR3: AIQGAYSNQPQH

size: once
V: TRBV7-2
CDR3: ASSLDPYEQY

size: NA
V: TRBV10-1
CDR3: ASTGGTTGELF

size: NA
V: TRBV5-6
CDR3: ASRKNPGQPLYEQY

size: NA
V: TRBV4-2
CDR3: ASSQELGFSSYEQY

size: NA
V: TRBV9
CDR3: ASSVVGPNTEAF

size: NA
V: TRBV5-1
CDR3: ASSSSRERNTEAF

size: NA
V: TRBV29-1
CDR3: SVDPPMNTEAF

size: NA
V: TRBV19
CDR3: ASSTFTGSYEQY

size: NA
V: TRBV2
CDR3: ASSVQGLDGYT

size: NA
V: TRBV28
CDR3: ASSLNSARYEQY

size: NA
V: TRBV9
CDR3: ASGGLGGLNTGELF

size: once
V: TRBV5-6
CDR3: ASSLYDEAF

size: NA
V: TRBV27
CDR3: ASSLGRTTEAF

size: NA
V: TRBV28
CDR3: ASSPGAYEQY

size: NA
V: TRBV25-1
CDR3: ASREGAGEQY

size: NA
V: TRBV7-9
CDR3: ASSPPTLNTGELF

size: NA
V: TRBV5-6
CDR3: ASSLAGQGILEQF

size: NA
V: TRBV6-7
CDR3: ASSYPRQVLGCNQPQH

size: NA
V: TRBV7-6
CDR3: ASSLIPGELF

size: once
V: TRBV13
CDR3: ASSFLAGGPQDTQY

size: NA
V: TRBV27
CDR3: ASSPRGVGHGYT

size: NA
V: TRBV19
CDR3: ASSGLADSYNEQF